The 22 T cell receptor beta chains below all came from one sample that was sequenced in a study of T cell responses to AZD1222 COVID-19 vaccine. Sequenced by immunoSEQ multiplex PCR; TCRdb stores in-frame clones only, minus some. The data contain fewer than 130,000 clones, about four fifths of them singletons. Sequences were derived from peripheral blood, sampled on day 0 of AZD1222 vaccination. These receptors came from an adult in good health.

This chain uses TRBV10-1 with TRBJ2-7, with a weak D call TRBD1 (6 bases). CDR1 is WNHNN and CDR2 is SYGVQD in the germline V gene (reference sequence). V was shortened by 2 bases and J by 6 bases, with 14 bases between the two germline ends. The CDR3 totals 14 residues. CDR3 loop: CASSETTGRGEQYF. CDR3 nucleotides: TGCGCCAGCAGTGAGACCACAGGGAGAGGCGAGCAGTACTTC.

The chain is built from TRBV5-6 and TRBJ1-2, with D maybe TRBD1 (5 bases). The V and J ends lost 1 base and 7 bases respectively, with 11 bases between them. Germline CDR1 is SGHDT and CDR2 is YYEEEE. This CDR3 is built from 13 residues. The chain's CDR3 is CASSLRGGPGYTF. DNA for the CDR3: TGTGCCAGCAGCTTGCGTGGGGGACCTGGCTACACCTTC.

Details on this clone: An end of the junction differs from the germline gene, which may be a read error. This sequence joins TRBV12-3 or TRBV12-4 and TRBJ1-1; D unclear. CDR3 size: 13 residues. CDR3 residues: CASRLGSNTEAFF. CDR3 DNA: TGTGCCAGCAGATTAGGGTCGAACACTGAAGCTTTCTTT.

Only a few counts were recorded for this clone. CDR3 nucleotides: TGTGCCAGCAGCCGTACAGGGGGATTCTATGGCTACACCTTC. Amino acid sequence: CASSRTGGFYGYTF. The chain couples TRBV7-8 to TRBJ1-2; 8 bases are a match to TRBD1. V was clipped by 5 bases and J by 4 bases; unmatched bases: 6. The CDR3 extends over 14 amino acids. CDR1 is SGHVS, CDR2 FQNEAQ, per germline.

The chain joins TRBV16 to TRBJ2-6; D call uncertain. Germline loops: CDR1 KGHSY, CDR2 FQNENV. The ends were cut back, 4 bases at V and 1 base at J, with 8 bases in the middle. The CDR3 has 15 amino acids. The CDR3 DNA follows: TGTGCCAGCAGCCCCAGTCCATCTGGGGCCAACGTCCTGACTTTC. This translates into CASSPSPSGANVLTF.

The rearrangement links TRBV5-1 to TRBJ2-1, with 7 bases aligning to TRBD2. The CDR3 has 16 amino acids. The V and J ends lost 0 bases and 6 bases, in that order; junction bases with no gene match: 9. Germline V gene lookup returns CDR1 SGHRS and CDR2 YFSETQ. The CDR3 bases are TGCGCCAGCAGCTTGGCCGCACTAGCGAGAGGCAATGAGCAGTTCTTC. Amino acid sequence: CASSLAALARGNEQFF.

The rearrangement uses TRBV30 and TRBJ2-7; D unresolved. This CDR3 has 11 residues. CDR1 GTSNPN and CDR2 SVGIG come from the germline V gene (reference sequence). Trimming removed 0 bases from V and 4 bases from J, with 4 bases in between. The DNA for the CDR3 is TGTGCCTGGAGTGTAATGTACGAGCAGTACTTC. Translation gives CAWSVMYEQYF.

For this clone: This same CDR3 is encoded by further DNA sequences in the sample. The genes are TRBV18 and TRBJ2-5, with D perhaps TRBD1 (6 bases). The CDR3 runs 14 residues. With 4 bases removed from V and 1 base from J, the gap between germline ends came to 10 bases. The V gene's germline CDR1 is KGHSH and CDR2 LQKENI. In DNA, the CDR3 is TGTGCCAGCTCACGTGGACAGCTCCAAGAGACCCAGTACTTC. It translates to CASSRGQLQETQYF. Full variable domain (missing parts from reference TRBV18 and TRBJ2-5): NAGVMQNPRHLVRRRGQEARLRCSPMKGHSHVYWYRQLPEEGLKFMVYLQKENIIDESGMPKERFSAEFPKEGPSILRIQQVVRGDSAAYFCASSRGQLQETQYFGPGTRLLVL.

This chain joins TRBV7-2 and TRBJ1-3, with a tentative D call TRBD1 (5 bases). Trimming shortened V by 2 bases and J by 2 bases, and 13 bases separated the two germline ends. Germline CDR1 is SGHTA and CDR2 is FQGNSA. CDR3 length: 16 residues. The CDR3 DNA sequence: TGTGCCAGCAGCTTAAGGGGCGAGACAACTGGAAACACCATATATTTT. This codes for CASSLRGETTGNTIYF.

The table lists this clone with a few counts. V gene TRBV28 combines with J gene TRBJ2-7; D might be TRBD1 (6 bases). CDR1 is MDHEN and CDR2 is SYDVKM in the germline V gene. There are 16 residues in the CDR3. V was pared by 4 bases and J by 3 bases, with 19 bases between. The CDR3 sequence: CASSSTTNRALYEQYF. Here the CDR3 DNA reads TGTGCCAGCAGTTCCACCACTAACAGGGCCCTCTACGAGCAGTACTTC.

The chain has TRBV7-8 and TRBJ2-2; maybe TRBD2 (5 bases). Germline CDR1 and CDR2: SGHVS and FQNEAQ. There are 14 residues in the CDR3. Trimming pared 5 bases from V and 6 bases from J, leaving 13 bases between. CDR3 coding DNA: TGTGCCAGCAGCCTGGGCAGACTATCCGGGGAGCTGTTTTTT. Translated, it gives CASSLGRLSGELFF.

With respect to this clone: The junction departs from germline at one end; a sequencing error may be responsible. V usage is TRBV6-5 and J usage is TRBJ1-5, with D possibly being TRBD1 (5 bases). The CDR3 loop spans 15 amino acids. In germline, CDR1 is MNHEY, CDR2 SVGAGI. In DNA form, the CDR3 reads TGTGCCAGCAGGTCGCCGGGACCCCCCAATGAGCCCCAGCATTTT. Its protein product is CASRSPGPPNEPQHF.

CDR3 in DNA: TGTGCCAGCAGCCGCGGCGGGGGGTGGACAGATACGCAGTATTTT. As protein: CASSRGGGWTDTQYF. The V call is TRBV7-2, the J call TRBJ2-3; 8 nucleotides line up with TRBD2. The CDR3 extends over 15 amino acids. Losses at the gene ends were 5 bases for V and 3 bases for J; bases not matched to a gene: 7. Germline lookup yields CDR1 SGHTA and CDR2 FQGNSA.

The genes are TRBV4-1 and TRBJ1-1; unclear D gene. CDR1 and CDR2 (germline): MGHRA, YSYEKL. The CDR3 runs 14 residues. Trimming left V 2 bases short and J 3 bases short, with 10 bases between. This CDR3 is CASSQLGSDTEAFF. The CDR3 nucleotides read TGCGCCAGCAGCCAATTGGGATCTGACACTGAAGCTTTCTTT.

The rearrangement uses TRBV5-8 and TRBJ2-1, with 10 bases fitting TRBD2. Per the germline V gene, CDR1 is SGHTS and CDR2 is YDEGEE. CDR3 length: 19 residues. J lost 6 bases, V lost 6 bases, and 21 bases had no gene match. DNA for the CDR3: TGTGCCAGCAACCACCAGCGGGGGGGCCTGTCCGACTACGGCAATGAGCAGTTCTTC. Translated, it gives CASNHQRGGLSDYGNEQFF.

This rearrangement joins TRBV6-6 to TRBJ2-2; no reliable D call. This CDR3 is built from 15 residues. V was clipped by 0 bases and J by 5 bases, with 10 bases between them. Germline assignment: CDR1 MNHNY and CDR2 SVGAGI (reference sequence). For the CDR3, the DNA is TGTGCCAGCAGTTACTCGGGTATAGGGACCGGGGAGCTGTTTTTT. The encoded protein is CASSYSGIGTGELFF.

The rearrangement joins TRBV13 to TRBJ2-7; D unclear. This CDR3 has 14 residues. CDR1 and CDR2 (germline): PRHDT, FYEKMQ (reference sequence). Trimming removed 5 bases from V and 6 bases from J, with 17 bases in between. CDR3 region: CASSQRIHPFEQYF. The CDR3 DNA sequence: TGTGCCAGCAGCCAACGGATACATCCCTTCGAGCAGTACTTC.

V is TRBV11-2 and J is TRBJ2-1; 13 bases are a match to TRBD2. V trimming: 5 bases; J trimming: 8 bases; junction bases outside the gene matches: 15. CDR3 size: 18 residues. Germline V gene data show CDR1 as SGHAT and CDR2 as FQNNGV. The CDR3, as DNA: TGTGCCAGCAGCCCGATAAAAAGAACTAGCGGGAGGGAGTATGAGCAGTTCTTC. Its protein product is CASSPIKRTSGREYEQFF.

V and J are TRBV21-1 and TRBJ2-4; TRBD2 is taken as the D call from the table, unchecked against the DNA. TRBV21-1 is a pseudogene locus. CDR3 length equals 15 residues. The CDR3 sequence: CASSKGGGVTHIQYF. The DNA of the CDR3 is TGTGCCAGCAGCAAAGGGGGAGGGGTGACGCACATTCAGTACTTC.

The chain links TRBV10-2 to TRBJ2-5; 7 nucleotides agree with TRBD1. CDR3 length: 15 amino acids. V shed 7 bases, J shed 5 bases, and the junction held 13 bases outside the gene matches. Germline values: CDR1 WSHSY, CDR2 SAAADI. The CDR3 loop reads CASTDDRAGVETQYF. CDR3 nucleotides: TGCGCCAGCACCGACGACAGGGCTGGTGTGGAGACCCAGTACTTC.

Here the CDR3 DNA reads TGTGCCAGTAGTCTCCGGACAGTGAGCGGCGAGCAGTACTTC. It yields the protein CASSLRTVSGEQYF. V usage is TRBV19 and J usage is TRBJ2-7; TRBD1 might be the D (6 bases). Germline CDR1 is LNHDA and CDR2 is SQIVND (reference sequence). Trimming cost V 5 bases and J 6 bases, with 17 bases left between them. This CDR3 comprises 14 residues.

The CDR3 region is CASSLDRGEQFF. The CDR3 region has the DNA TGTGCCAGCAGCCTAGACAGGGGTGAGCAGTTCTTC. This chain uses TRBV2 with TRBJ2-1; 8 bases fit TRBD1. CDR1 and CDR2 from the germline V gene are SNHLY and FYNNEI. The trim removed 6 bases at V and 9 bases at J, leaving 4 bases unmatched. The CDR3 consists of 12 residues.